Below, 11 T cell receptor beta chains from the same sample are listed, as sequenced in a study of regulatory T cells in long-lasting Graves disease. Time point here: newly diagnosed GD, antithyroid drugs for less than 3 months. The TCR library was made from RNA that had been extracted from PBMCs in TRIzol. CDR3 regions were amplified by Arm-PCR using iRepertoire HTBI primers to build TCR beta libraries. MiXCR, run by TCRdb on the multiplex PCR reads, gives a single entry per CDR3 protein. The table includes some 370,000 distinct CDR3 sequences, about 11% detected once. This sample was also put to use in a study of T cells in Graves' hyperthyroidism and ophthalmopathy.

The source material was peripheral blood mononuclear cells (PBMCs), sampled at new diagnosis, from a patient treated with antithyroid drugs. The receptors come from a woman under 30 with Graves disease.

This clonotype came up a few times. V gene TRBV7-9 combines with J gene TRBJ1-5; D is undetermined. The CDR3 contains 13 residues. The germline V and J ends were trimmed by 1 base and 10 bases, with 11 bases remaining between them. Germline CDR1 reads SEHNR; CDR2 reads FQNEAQ (reference sequence). The CDR3 region has the DNA TGTGCCAGCAGCTTAGATAGGATGTACCCCCAGCATTTT. Its translation is CASSLDRMYPQHF.

The chain employs TRBV10-2 and TRBJ1-5; no reliable D call. Trimming shortened V by 3 bases and J by 8 bases, and 14 bases separated the two germline ends. CDR3 length: 14 amino acids. CDR1 is WSHSY and CDR2 is SAAADI in the germline V gene. CDR3 residues: CASSEGPGWKPQHF. CDR3 nucleotide sequence: TGCGCCAGCAGTGAAGGTCCAGGTTGGAAGCCCCAGCATTTT.

The sample holds one count of this clonotype. The chain combines TRBV19 with TRBJ2-1; D gene uncertain. Germline V lookup: CDR1 LNHDA, CDR2 SQIVND (reference sequence). The CDR3 extends over 15 amino acids. Deletions cut 3 bases from V and 4 bases from J, with 13 bases between. This chain's CDR3 is CASSILLGGYNEQFF. In DNA, the CDR3 is TGTGCCAGTAGTATTCTTTTGGGCGGTTACAATGAGCAGTTCTTC.

This clonotype was picked up a small number of times. The chain uses TRBV6-2 or TRBV6-3 and TRBJ2-7, with D unresolved. The CDR3 length is 16 residues. V was cut by 8 bases and J by 2 bases, with 22 bases left in between. The V gene's germline CDR1 is MNHEY and CDR2 SVGEGT. CDR3 residues: CASSTGYGRPAYEQYF. DNA of the CDR3: TGTGCCAGCTCGACCGGATACGGGCGCCCGGCCTACGAGCAGTACTTC.

This clonotype was seen repeatedly, ten times or more. This sequence joins TRBV27 and TRBJ2-3, with 14 bases matching TRBD2. Germline V CDR1 and CDR2: MNHEY, SMNVEV (reference sequence). V was clipped by 5 bases and J by 9 bases; unmatched bases: 16. The CDR3 consists of 18 residues. CDR3 amino acids: CASSEIGLAGGVQGTQYF. The CDR3 coding sequence is TGTGCCAGCAGTGAAATTGGACTAGCGGGGGGCGTCCAAGGGACGCAGTATTTT.

Many counts were recorded for this clonotype. This chain links TRBV12-3 or TRBV12-4 with TRBJ1-5; D is uncertain. Deletions cut 8 bases from V and 5 bases from J, with 16 bases between. This CDR3 is 14 amino acids long. DNA of the CDR3: TGTGCCAGCGGCGGGTACGGGGTCGATCAGCCCCAGCATTTT. It encodes CASGGYGVDQPQHF.

This clonotype appeared many times. J is TRBJ2-7 and V is TRBV10-3; TRBD1 matches at 10 bases. The V gene's germline CDR1 is ENHRY and CDR2 SYGVKD. This CDR3 comprises 15 residues. The V gene end was trimmed by 0 bases and the J gene end by 4 bases; junction bases not matched to a gene: 3. In DNA, the CDR3 is TGTGCCATCAGTGAGTCGGGACAGGGGAGATACGAGCAGTACGTC. Translation: CAISESGQGRYEQYV.

This clonotype was observed many times. The chain recombines TRBV5-1 with TRBJ2-1, with TRBD1 identical over 7 bases. V was pared by 4 bases and J by 10 bases, with 5 bases of the junction left unmatched. The CDR3 sequence is 12 residues long. Germline lookup yields CDR1 SGHRS and CDR2 YFSETQ. CDR3 sequence: CASSLRQGEQFF. CDR3 sequence (DNA): TGCGCCAGCAGCCTCCGACAGGGCGAGCAGTTCTTC. Complete variable domain (other parts from reference TRBV5-1 and TRBJ2-1): KAGVTQTPRYLIKTRGQQVTLSCSPISGHRSVSWYQQTPGQGLQFLFEYFSETQRNKGNFPGRFSGRQFSNSRSEMNVSTLELGDSALYLCASSLRQGEQFFGPGTRLTVL.

There are many counts of this clonotype. V is TRBV5-1 and J is TRBJ2-5; a weak D match, TRBD1 (7 bases). The CDR3 extends over 17 amino acids. Trimming removed 4 bases at V and 2 bases at J, with 21 bases between. Germline V gene data show CDR1 as SGHRS and CDR2 as YFSETQ. CDR3 region: CASSNTGDRAGQETQYF. As DNA, the CDR3 is TGCGCCAGCAGCAACACAGGGGACCGAGCGGGTCAAGAGACCCAGTACTTC.

This clonotype has a count of ten or more. V and J are TRBV11-3 and TRBJ2-3, with 7 positions matching TRBD2. V dropped 0 bases and J dropped 10; count of bases not matched to a gene: 4. The CDR3 length is 13 residues. The germline CDR1 and CDR2 sequences are SGHNT and YENEEA. CDR3 residues: CASSLEASGAQYF. The CDR3 bases are TGTGCCAGCAGCTTAGAGGCTAGCGGAGCGCAGTATTTT.

This clonotype was detected ten times or more. The chain has TRBV6-1 and TRBJ1-2; D uncertain. Germline assignment: CDR1 MNHNS and CDR2 SASEGT. V gave up 2 bases and J gave up 2 bases, with 21 bases separating them. CDR3 size: 18 residues. CDR3 DNA: TGTGCCAGCAGTGAAAAAGGTAGTTCAGCGCCGATCAACTATGGCTACACCTTC. Amino acids: CASSEKGSSAPINYGYTF.